These T cell receptor beta chains were read from a single sample in a study of cytomegalovirus exposure and HLA in healthy donors. Generated by immunoSEQ multiplex PCR, the TCRdb table keeps only in-frame clones and is missing some. The repertoire has 35,000 to 55,000 clones, roughly 51% of them found once; the top ten carry 6%. Material for sequencing was PBMCs. Source of these receptors: a man in his sixties in good health and CMV-seronegative. Both conserved end residues are part of each CDR3. Fields, in order: D gene, J gene, V gene, clone size, CDR3 protein, CDR3 DNA. D genes are given only for firm matches. The size entry is marked missing in some rows and otherwise reads once, few, many or a size class.

D gene: TRBD2
J gene: TRBJ2-1
V gene: TRBV5-4
clone size: NA
CDR3 protein: CASSLGLAEPREQFF
CDR3 DNA: TGTGCCAGCAGCCTGGGACTAGCGGAGCCCCGTGAGCAGTTCTTC

D gene: NA
J gene: TRBJ1-3
V gene: TRBV6-1
clone size: NA
CDR3 protein: CASSEWDTDRNTIYF
CDR3 DNA: TGTGCCAGCAGTGAATGGGACACCGATCGAAACACCATATATTTT

D gene: NA
J gene: TRBJ2-5
V gene: TRBV5-6
clone size: few
CDR3 protein: CASSLRGLGETQYF
CDR3 DNA: TGTGCCAGCAGCTTGAGAGGGTTGGGAGAGACCCAGTACTTC

D gene: TRBD1
J gene: TRBJ2-7
V gene: TRBV9
clone size: few
CDR3 protein: CASSVGTGPYEQYF
CDR3 DNA: TGTGCCAGCAGCGTCGGGACAGGGCCCTACGAGCAGTACTTC

D gene: NA
J gene: TRBJ2-7
V gene: TRBV7-2
clone size: NA
CDR3 protein: CASSLGAADYEQYF
CDR3 DNA: TGTGCCAGCAGCTTAGGGGCAGCTGACTACGAGCAGTACTTC

D gene: NA
J gene: TRBJ2-1
V gene: TRBV11-3
clone size: few
CDR3 protein: CASSLGGQNPSYNEQFF
CDR3 DNA: TGTGCCAGCAGCTTAGGCGGCCAAAACCCTTCCTACAATGAGCAGTTCTTC

D gene: NA
J gene: TRBJ2-5
V gene: TRBV29-1
clone size: NA
CDR3 protein: CSVLQGPGETQYF
CDR3 DNA: TGCAGCGTGTTACAGGGCCCCGGAGAGACCCAGTACTTC

D gene: TRBD2
J gene: TRBJ2-3
V gene: TRBV18
clone size: few
CDR3 protein: CASSLRLAGGTDTQYF
CDR3 DNA: TGTGCCAGCTCCCTCAGACTAGCGGGAGGAACAGATACGCAGTATTTT

D gene: NA
J gene: TRBJ1-1
V gene: TRBV28
clone size: NA
CDR3 protein: CASKRNTEAFF
CDR3 DNA: TGTGCCAGCAAGAGGAACACTGAAGCTTTCTTT

D gene: TRBD1
J gene: TRBJ2-5
V gene: TRBV19
clone size: NA
CDR3 protein: CASGTGGETQYF
CDR3 DNA: TGTGCCAGCGGGACAGGGGGAGAGACCCAGTACTTC

D gene: TRBD1
J gene: TRBJ2-7
V gene: TRBV5-6
clone size: NA
CDR3 protein: CASSSSGQAGLDEQYF
CDR3 DNA: TGTGCCAGCAGCTCTTCCGGACAGGCGGGTCTGGACGAGCAGTACTTC

D gene: NA
J gene: TRBJ2-5
V gene: TRBV6-6
clone size: NA
CDR3 protein: CASKGVMETQYF
CDR3 DNA: TGTGCCAGCAAGGGGGTGATGGAGACCCAGTACTTC

D gene: TRBD1
J gene: TRBJ1-2
V gene: TRBV19
clone size: few
CDR3 protein: CASRADRGNYGYTF
CDR3 DNA: TGTGCCAGTAGAGCCGACAGGGGCAACTATGGCTACACCTTC

D gene: NA
J gene: TRBJ2-2
V gene: TRBV9
clone size: NA
CDR3 protein: CASSVRGGLGGELFF
CDR3 DNA: TGTGCCAGCAGCGTACGGGGAGGCCTGGGAGGGGAGCTGTTTTTT

D gene: TRBD1
J gene: TRBJ2-7
V gene: TRBV2
clone size: NA
CDR3 protein: CASSQPPGQRYEQYF
CDR3 DNA: TGTGCCAGCAGTCAACCGCCGGGACAGCGCTACGAGCAGTACTTC